This T cell receptor beta chain was retrieved from a study of OX40 agonist ivuxolimab in advanced cancers. Some clones are missing from TCRdb's copy, which holds only in-frame ones; the method was immunoSEQ multiplex PCR. Of fewer than 90,000 clones in the sample, 85% to 95% are singletons; the top ten hold 5.5% to 7%. Trimming stripped 1 base from V and 14 bases from J, with 12 bases between. Per the germline V gene, CDR1 is MNHEY and CDR2 is SMNVEV (reference sequence). This CDR3 has 12 amino acids. The source material was CD4+ or CD8+ T cells sorted from blood, sampled in a trial of the OX40 agonist ivuxolimab. The origin of this receptor is an adult with an advanced solid tumor such as melanoma, head and neck, liver or kidney cancer. The rearrangement uses TRBV27 and TRBJ2-1; D might be TRBD2 (5 bases). The CDR3 loop is CASSLLDGEKFF. The CDR3 DNA is TGTGCCAGCAGTTTATTGGACGGGGAGAAGTTCTTC.